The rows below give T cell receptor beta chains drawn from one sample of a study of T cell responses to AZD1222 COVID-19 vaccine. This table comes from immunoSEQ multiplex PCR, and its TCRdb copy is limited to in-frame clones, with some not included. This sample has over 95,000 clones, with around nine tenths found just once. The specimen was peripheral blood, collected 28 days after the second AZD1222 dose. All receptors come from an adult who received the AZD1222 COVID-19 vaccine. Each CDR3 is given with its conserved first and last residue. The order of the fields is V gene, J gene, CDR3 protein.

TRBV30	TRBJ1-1	CAWSLTSLNTEAFF
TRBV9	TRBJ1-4	CASSPTGNEKLFF
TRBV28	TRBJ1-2	CASTAGGRGNYGYTF
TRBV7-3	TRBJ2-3	CASSLGLVSDTQYF
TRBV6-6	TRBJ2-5	CASSRRTSGSETQYF
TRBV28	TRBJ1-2	CASSWGQGARGYTF
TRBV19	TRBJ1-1	CASTGRRRNTEAFF
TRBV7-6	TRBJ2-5	CASSLLGSGGSFAETQYF
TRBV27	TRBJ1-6	CASSLGSEWGNSPLHF
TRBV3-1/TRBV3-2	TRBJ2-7	CASSQGTPLPNYEQYF
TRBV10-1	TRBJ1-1	CASSVSGFDTEAFF
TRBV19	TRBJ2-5	CASSTARETQYF
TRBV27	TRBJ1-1	CASSTGQGYTEAFF
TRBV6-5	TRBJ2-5	CASRLQGWRETQYF
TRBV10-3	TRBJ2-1	CATGLNLYNEQFF
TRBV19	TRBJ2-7	CASSIARTETYEQYF
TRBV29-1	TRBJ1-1	CSVQHENTEAFF
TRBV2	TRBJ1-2	CASSEEGVNYGYTF
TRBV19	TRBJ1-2	CASSPGGGYGYTF
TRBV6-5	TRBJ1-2	CASFRMGAPEDGYTF
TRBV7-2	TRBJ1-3	CASSRNSGNTIYF
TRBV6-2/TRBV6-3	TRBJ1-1	CASSYSQYTEAFF
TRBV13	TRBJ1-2	CASSKQGTNYGYTF
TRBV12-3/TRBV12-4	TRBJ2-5	CASSLGGQETQYF
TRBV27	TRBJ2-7	CASSHRGSYEQYF
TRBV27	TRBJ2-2	CASRGWADTGELFF
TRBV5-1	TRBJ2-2	CASSFQRPNTGELFF
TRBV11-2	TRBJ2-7	CATTTVSRLAQYF
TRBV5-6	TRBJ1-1	CASSLWVPAEAFF
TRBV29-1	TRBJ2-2	CTAWGDTGELFF
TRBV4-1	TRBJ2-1	CASSQEGPSSYNEQFF
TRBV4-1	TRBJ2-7	CASSQDYMGFYEQYF
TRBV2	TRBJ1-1	CASSGLGRGLEAFF
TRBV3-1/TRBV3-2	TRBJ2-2	CASSQRTGKSTGELFF
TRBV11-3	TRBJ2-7	CASSLPAGLESTYEQYF
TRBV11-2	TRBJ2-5	CASSSGRSGTRYQETQYF
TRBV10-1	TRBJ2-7	CASSEGRIYEQYF
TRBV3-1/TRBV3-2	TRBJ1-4	CASSQVLFGGLTNEKLFF
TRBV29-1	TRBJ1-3	CSADSAFSGNTIYF
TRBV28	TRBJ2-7	CASRSVGTGNYEQYF
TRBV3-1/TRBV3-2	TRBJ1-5	CASSQGGLQPQHF
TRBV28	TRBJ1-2	CASSSTDREMYGYTF
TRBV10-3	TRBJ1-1	CAISEEGIGTEAFF
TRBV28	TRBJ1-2	CASSLSGGNYGYTF
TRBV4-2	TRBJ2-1	CASSQDRREDFSQFF
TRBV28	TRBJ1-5	CASSLWGTGGTSNQPQHF
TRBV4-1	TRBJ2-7	CASSQEGQYYEQYF
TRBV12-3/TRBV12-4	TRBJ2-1	CASRSGGFTEQFF